The T cell receptor (beta chain) under discussion was sequenced for a study of control samples from healthy donors and cancer patients. Sequencing used immunoSEQ multiplex PCR; TCRdb keeps in-frame clones, though not all of them. The profile shows about 190,000 clones, approximately 95% of them singletons. Between the trimmed V and J ends, which lost 4 bases and 0 bases, there was a span of 25 bases. Per the germline V gene, CDR1 is LGHNA and CDR2 is YNFKEQ. This CDR3 comprises 20 residues. The sequencing input was blood. The sequence derives from a man aged 18 to 30 in good health. This chain connects TRBV4-2 to TRBJ1-3, with D maybe TRBD1 (6 bases). CDR3 loop: CASSRLIGTGTFGSGNTIYF. The CDR3 DNA sequence: TGTGCCAGCAGCCGTCTAATTGGGACCGGGACATTCGGCTCTGGAAACACCATATATTTT.